What follows are 7 T cell receptor beta chains derived from one specimen sequenced in a study of CD8 T cells in ankylosing spondylitis. One entry per CDR3 protein, called by TCRdb with MiXCR from the 5' RACE reads. The sample lists around 120,000 distinct CDR3 sequences; approximately 9.7% were seen once. The sample taken for sequencing was blood, either unsorted or a sorted T cell fraction (not recorded which). The receptors were sampled from a male donor with ankylosing spondylitis or in good health (not recorded which).

This clonotype was observed a few times. The rearrangement joins TRBV4-3 to TRBJ1-3; D is uncertain. V lost 3 bases and J lost 4, with 4 bases in between. Germline V CDR1 and CDR2: LGHNA, YSLEER. The CDR3 has 12 amino acids. CDR3 amino acids: CASSHSGNTIYF. Here the CDR3 DNA reads TGCGCCAGCAGCCACTCAGGAAACACCATATATTTT.

This clonotype has at least ten counts. The V and J genes are TRBV9 and TRBJ2-7, with D possibly being TRBD1 (5 bases). V lost 0 bases and J 6 bases, leaving 16 bases between the germline ends. There are 15 residues in the CDR3. Germline V gene data show CDR1 as SGDLS and CDR2 as YYNGEE. CDR3: CASSVEGSGKSEQYF. In nucleotides, the CDR3 is TGTGCCAGCAGCGTAGAAGGATCAGGGAAAAGCGAGCAGTACTTC. Variable domain in full (rest from reference TRBV9 and TRBJ2-7): DSGVTQTPKHLITATGQRVTLRCSPRSGDLSVYWYQQSLDQGLQFLIQYYNGEERAKGNILERFSAQQFPDLHSELNLSSLELGDSALYFCASSVEGSGKSEQYFGPGTRLTVT.

The rearrangement joins TRBV20-1 to TRBJ2-6; TRBD1 matches 7 bases. Germline assignment: CDR1 DFQATT and CDR2 SNEGSKA (reference sequence). The trim removed 2 bases at V and 2 bases at J, leaving 3 bases unmatched. The CDR3 consists of 15 residues. The CDR3 region is CSARKQGAGANVLTF. CDR3 bases: TGCAGTGCTAGAAAGCAGGGGGCTGGGGCCAACGTCCTGACTTTC.

This clonotype occurred many times. This sequence joins TRBV20-1 and TRBJ1-2; D perhaps matches TRBD1 (5 bases). The ends were cut back, 0 bases at V and 1 base at J, with 15 bases in the middle. This CDR3 region has 16 residues. Germline values: CDR1 DFQATT, CDR2 SNEGSKA (reference sequence). The CDR3 loop is CSARDFSQGSNYGYTF. DNA of the CDR3: TGCAGTGCTAGAGATTTTTCCCAGGGAAGTAACTATGGCTACACCTTC.

This clonotype was found a few times. V and J are TRBV12-3 or TRBV12-4 and TRBJ2-2; D gene ambiguous. Between the trimmed V and J ends, which lost 6 bases and 4 bases, there was a span of 15 bases. This CDR3 region has 15 residues. The chain's CDR3 is CASSPTESGTGELFF. DNA for the CDR3: TGTGCCAGCAGCCCAACCGAATCAGGCACCGGGGAGCTGTTTTTT.

This clonotype was seen ten or more times. The chain uses TRBV20-1 and TRBJ2-5, with 11 bases aligning to TRBD2. The germline gives CDR1 DFQATT, CDR2 SNEGSKA (reference sequence). The CDR3 loop spans 17 amino acids. Trimming removed 2 bases from V and 2 bases from J; junction bases left unmatched: 10. The CDR3, as DNA: TGCAGTGCTAGACGACTAGCGGGAAGTGGGGCACAAGAGACCCAGTACTTC. Amino acid sequence: CSARRLAGSGAQETQYF.

This clonotype was counted many times. The chain employs TRBV5-1 and TRBJ2-5; the D gene is possibly TRBD2 (6 bases). Trimming took off 4 bases at V and 0 bases at J, with 13 bases between the two ends. There are 15 residues in the CDR3. CDR1 is SGHRS and CDR2 is YFSETQ in the germline V gene. CDR3 loop: CASSTAGLHQETQYF. CDR3 sequence (DNA): TGCGCCAGCAGCACCGCGGGGTTGCACCAAGAGACCCAGTACTTC.